The sequence of this TCR beta chain was determined in a study of blood T cell repertoires in COVID-19. In the study overall: The analysed material was cDNA or gDNA that came from T cells, B-cell-depleted T cells, or PBMCs.

Individuals aged roughly 18 to 95 years were recruited from around 22 US areas. Self-reported history from a screening survey and questionnaire set each donor's cohort. Some clones are missing from TCRdb's copy, which holds only in-frame ones; the method was immunoSEQ multiplex PCR. This table holds some 190,000 clones, roughly nine tenths found once. Trimming removed 4 bases at V and 6 bases at J, with 15 bases between. Germline values: CDR1 SGHNT, CDR2 YENEEA. The length of the CDR3 is 14 residues. The TCR sequence derives from a woman between 40 and 50 years old with acute COVID-19. Sequenced input: PBMCs or T cells enriched from blood (not recorded which). The chain has TRBV11-3 and TRBJ1-1; D perhaps matches TRBD1 (6 bases). CDR3 amino acids: CASSSGGPGAEAFF. Here the CDR3 DNA reads TGTGCCAGCAGCTCCGGGGGGCCAGGGGCTGAAGCTTTCTTT.